This TCR beta chain was identified during a study of T cell responses to AZD1222 COVID-19 vaccine. General study results and limits: Regions 160-218 and 743-854 held dominance among vaccine-associated CD4 TCRs, which spanned spike. At study baseline, merely six AZD1222 recipients were seropositive.

Clones were read by immunoSEQ multiplex PCR, and TCRdb kept only the in-frame ones, dropping some. In the table there are 130,000 or so clones, 85% to 95% of which are singletons. Concerning this clone itself: Its antigen is still unknown.

V shed 5 bases and J 7 bases; nucleotides not matched to a gene: 7. Per germline, CDR1 SGHVS and CDR2 FQNEAQ. The CDR3 loop spans 16 amino acids. This sequence was found in an adult in good health. The gene calls are TRBV7-8 and TRBJ2-1, with 14 bases matching TRBD2. The sequences come from peripheral blood, collected on day 0 of AZD1222 vaccination. CDR3 sequence (DNA): TGTGCCAGCAGCCGCGGGACTAGCGGGAGTAGGAATGAGCAGTTCTTC. This codes for CASSRGTSGSRNEQFF.